The subject of this entry is one T cell receptor (beta chain). The germline V and J ends were trimmed by 0 bases and 13 bases, with 11 bases remaining between them. In germline, CDR1 is SGHRS, CDR2 YFSETQ. This CDR3 spans 13 amino acids. The assay was immunoSEQ multiplex PCR, and TCRdb's table has in-frame clones only and misses some. The top ten hold about 10% of the sample, which has about 17,000 clones, approximately 84% seen once. The data belong to a study of somatic mutations in cytotoxic T cells in rheumatoid arthritis. The TCR comes from an adult with rheumatoid arthritis. Sequencing used CD8+ T cells sorted from blood. The V call is TRBV5-1, the J call TRBJ2-6; tentatively, D is TRBD1 or TRBD2 (5 bases each). The CDR3 loop reads CASSLAGTPVLTF. CDR3 bases: TGCGCCAGCAGCTTGGCAGGGACCCCGGTCCTGACTTTC.